This T cell receptor beta chain was identified in a study of glioma-infiltrating T cells after dendritic cell vaccination. As for the study in general: Three intradermal dendritic cell vaccine injections were given every two weeks. Points from the study as a whole: Few patients contributed both blood and tumor specimens.

The PCR used 60 V beta and 13 J beta primers. Produced via immunoSEQ multiplex PCR; TCRdb's table is partial and in-frame only. The sample includes about 92,000 clones, approximately 90% of them seen just once. Worth noting for this clone: Antigen specificity is unknown. The sample contains more than one DNA sequence encoding this CDR3.

This sequence originates from a human donor with glioblastoma. The sequencing used blood, collected before dendritic cell vaccination.

Here the CDR3 reads CASSVGGGAPLEQYF. CDR3 in DNA: TGTGCCAGCAGCGTAGGCGGCGGGGCCCCCCTCGAGCAGTACTTC. This rearrangement joins TRBV9 to TRBJ2-7; the D gene is possibly TRBD2 (6 bases). V was clipped by 0 bases and J by 6 bases, with 16 bases between them. The CDR3 contains 15 residues. Germline assignment: CDR1 SGDLS and CDR2 YYNGEE.